These 18 T cell receptor beta chains were sequenced from one sample in a study of blood T cell repertoires in COVID-19. Only in-frame clones appear in the TCRdb table, and some are missing; sequencing was by immunoSEQ multiplex PCR. The table shows a few hundred thousand clones, with about 90% occurring only once. Sequenced input: peripheral blood. The receptors derive from a woman between 65 and 79 years old with COVID-19, enrolled during active disease.

The V and J genes are TRBV6-5 and TRBJ1-4, with unresolved D. Trimming removed 0 bases at V and 4 bases at J, with 9 bases between. This CDR3 comprises 15 residues. Germline V lookup: CDR1 MNHEY, CDR2 SVGAGI. CDR3 amino acids: CASSYSRSFNEKLFF. CDR3 nucleotides: TGTGCCAGCAGTTACTCGCGGAGTTTTAATGAAAAACTGTTTTTT.

J is TRBJ1-2 and V is TRBV27, with 7 nucleotides matching TRBD1. CDR3 size: 13 residues. CDR1 and CDR2 (germline): MNHEY, SMNVEV (reference sequence). V lost 2 bases to trimming and J lost 7 bases; unmatched junction nucleotides: 4. In nucleotides, the CDR3 is TGTGCCAGCAGTTTACCAGGGGGTAGTGGCTACACCTTC. Its protein is CASSLPGGSGYTF.

This clone was counted once. The chain employs TRBV4-1 and TRBJ2-7, with 11 bases matching TRBD2. The junction had 7 bases not matched to a gene; V was cut back by 2 bases and J by 4 bases. This CDR3 has 16 amino acids. Per germline, CDR1 MGHRA and CDR2 YSYEKL. CDR3 in DNA: TGCGCCAGCAGCCAACCCCCGGGACTAGCGGAATACGAGCAGTACTTC. It specifies CASSQPPGLAEYEQYF.

The gene calls are TRBV11-2 and TRBJ2-7, with 7 bases fitting TRBD1. There are 12 residues in the CDR3. Trimming cost V 4 bases and J 5 bases; bases outside gene matches: 2. In germline, CDR1 is SGHAT, CDR2 FQNNGV. Here the CDR3 DNA reads TGTGCCAGCAGCTCGACAGGGAACGAGCAGTACTTC. It encodes CASSSTGNEQYF.

V is TRBV27 and J is TRBJ1-4; TRBD1 matches 9 bases. V shed 8 bases and J 8 bases; nucleotides not matched to a gene: 9. This CDR3 spans 14 amino acids. Germline V gives CDR1 MNHEY, CDR2 SMNVEV (reference sequence). The chain's CDR3 is CASRPDRGGEKLFF. CDR3 DNA sequence: TGTGCCAGCCGCCCGGACAGGGGAGGGGAAAAACTGTTTTTT.

CDR3 protein: CASSYSREVSSEQYF. The CDR3 DNA reads TGTGCCAGCAGTTACTCGAGAGAGGTCAGCTCAGAGCAGTACTTC. V usage is TRBV6-5 and J usage is TRBJ2-7; D gene uncertain. Deletions cut 0 bases from V and 7 bases from J, with 16 bases between. The CDR3 extends over 15 amino acids. CDR1 is MNHEY and CDR2 is SVGAGI in the germline V gene.

The V gene is TRBV7-2, the J gene TRBJ1-4; D is perhaps TRBD1 (6 bases). The CDR3 sequence is 16 residues long. Trimming took off 5 bases at V and 1 base at J, with 14 bases between the two ends. CDR1 and CDR2 from the germline V gene are SGHTA and FQGNSA. Here the CDR3 DNA reads TGTGCCAGCAGCCCCTTACAGGGCGGAACTAATGAAAAACTGTTTTTT. Translation gives CASSPLQGGTNEKLFF.

The chain carries TRBV28 and TRBJ1-5; D is undetermined. The CDR3 has 16 residues. Looked up from germline, CDR1 is MDHEN and CDR2 is SYDVKM. Trimming stripped 6 bases from V and 7 bases from J, with 22 bases between. CDR3 residues: CASRPQLGLMGQPQHF. DNA of the CDR3: TGTGCCAGCAGACCTCAACTCGGACTGATGGGGCAGCCCCAGCATTTT.

The V call is TRBV9, the J call TRBJ1-2; 10 nucleotides align to TRBD1. Germline CDR1 reads SGDLS; CDR2 reads YYNGEE. The CDR3 sequence is 17 residues long. Unmatched junction bases numbered 12, after V lost 4 bases and J lost 3 bases. The CDR3 protein is CASSPFYRDRGDYGYTF. Here the CDR3 DNA reads TGTGCCAGCAGCCCCTTCTACCGGGACAGGGGAGACTATGGCTACACCTTC.

J is TRBJ2-3 and V is TRBV24-1; no reliable D call. Trimming stripped 3 bases from V and 7 bases from J, with 4 bases between. Germline CDR1 KGHDR, CDR2 SFDVKD. This CDR3 comprises 11 residues. CDR3 in DNA: TGTGCCACCAGTGATCCCTATACGCAGTATTTT. Protein: CATSDPYTQYF.

The chain has TRBV5-1 and TRBJ2-5, with D uncertain. This CDR3 comprises 13 residues. The V gene lost 0 bases and the J gene lost 4 bases, with 7 bases spanning the gap. Germline V gene sequence: CDR1 SGHRS, CDR2 YFSETQ. The CDR3 DNA is TGCGCCAGCAGCTTGGTATGGGCAGAGACCCAGTACTTC. Encoded protein: CASSLVWAETQYF.

The rearrangement links TRBV6-6 to TRBJ2-5; D is perhaps TRBD2 (6 bases). Germline CDR1 reads MNHNY; CDR2 reads SVGAGI (reference sequence). Trimming pared 2 bases from V and 0 bases from J, leaving 7 bases between. The CDR3 contains 14 residues. The CDR3 bases are TGTGCCAGCAGTTACGGAGGGTACCAAGAGACCCAGTACTTC. This sequence encodes CASSYGGYQETQYF.

The V call is TRBV7-9, the J call TRBJ2-1, with a weak D call TRBD2 (6 bases). Trimming stripped 1 base from V and 4 bases from J, with 11 bases between. Germline CDR1 reads SEHNR; CDR2 reads FQNEAQ (reference sequence). The CDR3 sequence is 15 residues long. The CDR3 DNA is TGTGCCAGCAGCTTAGTCGGAGCGGGTTACAATGAGCAGTTCTTC. Its protein is CASSLVGAGYNEQFF.

The rearrangement uses TRBV9 and TRBJ1-1; unclear D gene. V dropped 0 bases and J dropped 3 bases, with 6 bases sitting between them. CDR1 is SGDLS, CDR2 YYNGEE, per germline. The CDR3 is 13 amino acids. This CDR3 reads CASSVEQHTEAFF. The CDR3 DNA follows: TGTGCCAGCAGCGTAGAACAGCACACTGAAGCTTTCTTT.

The chain links TRBV27 to TRBJ1-6; no reliable D call. Germline CDR1 MNHEY, CDR2 SMNVEV (reference sequence). The CDR3 sequence is 13 residues long. V was trimmed by 0 bases and J by 14 bases, leaving 11 bases between them. The CDR3 loop is CASSLSQGLALHF. The CDR3 DNA sequence: TGTGCCAGCAGTTTATCCCAAGGACTAGCCCTCCACTTT.

This clone is a singleton in its sample. J is TRBJ2-5 and V is TRBV27, with TRBD2 identical over 12 bases. Germline lookup yields CDR1 MNHEY and CDR2 SMNVEV (reference sequence). CDR3 length equals 15 residues. Trimming removed 2 bases from V and 4 bases from J; junction bases left unmatched: 2. The CDR3 coding sequence is TGTGCCAGCAGTTTACTAGCGGGAGGGCTAGAGACCCAGTACTTC. Amino acids: CASSLLAGGLETQYF.

This rearrangement joins TRBV5-1 to TRBJ1-3, with TRBD1 identical over 7 bases. Germline-derived CDR1 and CDR2 are SGHRS and YFSETQ. This CDR3 contains 15 residues. Germline trimming cut 4 bases from V and 0 bases from J; bases unmatched to any gene: 4. The CDR3 sequence: CASSLGDSSGNTIYF. Written as DNA, the CDR3 is TGCGCCAGCAGCCTCGGGGACAGCTCTGGAAACACCATATATTTT.

V and J are TRBV12-5 and TRBJ2-3; D gene uncertain. Trimming removed 8 bases at V and 3 bases at J, with 6 bases between. The CDR3 is 11 residues long. Germline V gene sequence: CDR1 LGHNT, CDR2 FRNRAP. The CDR3 here is CASSSTDTQYF. The CDR3 nucleotides are TGTGCTAGTAGTTCGACAGATACGCAGTATTTT. The full variable domain, rest sourced from reference TRBV12-5 and TRBJ2-3, is DARVTQTPRHKVTEMGQEVTMRCQPILGHNTVFWYRQTMMQGLELLAYFRNRAPLDDSGMPKDRFSAEMPDATLATLKIQPSEPRDSAVYFCASSSTDTQYFGPGTRLTVL.